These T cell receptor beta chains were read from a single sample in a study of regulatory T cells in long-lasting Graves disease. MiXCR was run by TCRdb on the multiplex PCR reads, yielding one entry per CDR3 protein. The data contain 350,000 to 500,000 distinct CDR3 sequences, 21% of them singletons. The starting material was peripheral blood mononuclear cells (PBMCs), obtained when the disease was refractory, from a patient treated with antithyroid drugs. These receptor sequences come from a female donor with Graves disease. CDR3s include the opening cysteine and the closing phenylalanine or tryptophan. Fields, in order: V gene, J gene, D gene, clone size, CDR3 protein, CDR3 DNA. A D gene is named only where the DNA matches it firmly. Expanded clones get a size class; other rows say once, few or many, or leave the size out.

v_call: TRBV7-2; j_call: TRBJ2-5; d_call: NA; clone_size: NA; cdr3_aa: CASSLLRVVFQETQYF; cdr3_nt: TGTGCCAGCAGCTTATTGAGGGTCGTGTTTCAAGAGACCCAGTACTTC
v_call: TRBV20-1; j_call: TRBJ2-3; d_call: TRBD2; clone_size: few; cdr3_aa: CSARGFLAGGQGFWTDTQYF; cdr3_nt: TGCAGTGCTAGAGGGTTCCTAGCGGGAGGGCAAGGTTTTTGGACAGATACGCAGTATTTT
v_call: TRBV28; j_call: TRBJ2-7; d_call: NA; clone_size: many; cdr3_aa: CASSPRDFTDIYEQYF; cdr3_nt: TGTGCCAGCAGTCCGAGGGACTTCACCGATATCTACGAGCAGTACTTC
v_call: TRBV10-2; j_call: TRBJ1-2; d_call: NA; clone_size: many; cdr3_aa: CASSPDGSPRDYGYTF; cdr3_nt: TGCGCCAGCAGTCCGGACGGCAGTCCCAGGGACTATGGCTACACCTTC
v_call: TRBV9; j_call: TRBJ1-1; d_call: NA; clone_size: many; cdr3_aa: CASSVATGDADEAFF; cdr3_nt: TGTGCCAGCAGCGTAGCTACGGGGGACGCTGATGAAGCTTTCTTT
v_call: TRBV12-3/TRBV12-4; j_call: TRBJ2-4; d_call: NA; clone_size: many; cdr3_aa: CASSSKTGSQNIQYF; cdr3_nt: TGTGCCAGCAGTTCGAAAACAGGGAGTCAAAACATTCAGTACTTC
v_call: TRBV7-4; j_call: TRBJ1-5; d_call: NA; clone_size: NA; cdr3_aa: CASSLALRCQHF; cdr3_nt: TGTGCCAGCAGCTTGGCCTTAAGATGCCAGCATTTT
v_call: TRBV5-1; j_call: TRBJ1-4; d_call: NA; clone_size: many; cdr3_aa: CASSAGVTTNEKLFF; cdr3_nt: TGCGCCAGCAGCGCGGGGGTTACAACTAATGAAAAACTGTTTTTT
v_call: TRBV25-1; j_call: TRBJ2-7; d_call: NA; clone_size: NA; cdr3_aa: CASSEYNEQYF; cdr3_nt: TGTGCCAGCAGTGAATATAACGAGCAGTACTTC
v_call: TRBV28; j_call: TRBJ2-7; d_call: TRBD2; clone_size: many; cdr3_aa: CASSLVRTSGSYEQYF; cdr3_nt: TGTGCCAGCAGTTTAGTCCGGACTAGCGGCTCCTACGAGCAGTACTTC
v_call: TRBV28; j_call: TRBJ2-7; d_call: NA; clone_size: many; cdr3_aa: CASSLTPGRDRPSYEQYF; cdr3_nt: TGTGCCAGCAGTTTAACCCCCGGGAGAGACAGACCCTCCTACGAGCAGTACTTC
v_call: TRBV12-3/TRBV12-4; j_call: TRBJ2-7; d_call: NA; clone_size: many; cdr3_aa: CASTLTALTEQYF; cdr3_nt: TGTGCCAGCACCCTGACTGCCCTCACCGAGCAGTACTTC
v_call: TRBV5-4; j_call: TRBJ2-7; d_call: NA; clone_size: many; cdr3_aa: CASSFPDSYEQYF; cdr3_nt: TGTGCCAGCAGCTTTCCCGACTCCTACGAGCAGTACTTC
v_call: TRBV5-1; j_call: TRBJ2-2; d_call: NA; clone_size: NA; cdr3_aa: CASSRGYTGELFF; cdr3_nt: TGCGCCAGCAGCCGGGGGTATACCGGGGAGCTGTTTTTT
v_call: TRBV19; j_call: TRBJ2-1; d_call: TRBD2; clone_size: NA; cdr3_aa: CASSSIAGAYEQFF; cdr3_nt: TGTGCCAGTAGCAGTATAGCGGGAGCCTACGAGCAGTTCTTC
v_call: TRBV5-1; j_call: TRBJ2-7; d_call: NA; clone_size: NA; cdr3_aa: CASSTGQTKPDEQYF; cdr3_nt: TGCGCCAGCAGCACAGGACAGACTAAGCCCGACGAGCAGTACTTC
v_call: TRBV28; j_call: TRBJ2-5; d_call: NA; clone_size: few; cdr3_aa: CASGLKQETQYF; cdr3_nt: TGTGCCAGTGGACTGAAACAAGAGACCCAGTACTTC
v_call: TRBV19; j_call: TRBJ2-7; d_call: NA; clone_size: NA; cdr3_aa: CASRASEGAYEQYF; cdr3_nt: TGTGCCAGTAGGGCGAGTGAGGGGGCCTACGAGCAGTACTTC
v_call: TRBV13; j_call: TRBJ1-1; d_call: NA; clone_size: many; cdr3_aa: CASSPEDHMNTEAFF; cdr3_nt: TGTGCCAGCAGCCCAGAGGACCACATGAACACTGAAGCTTTCTTT
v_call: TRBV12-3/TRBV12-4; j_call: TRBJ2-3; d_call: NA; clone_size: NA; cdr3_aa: CASSAGTLSTDTQYF; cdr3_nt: TGTGCCAGCAGTGCAGGGACACTTAGCACAGATACGCAGTATTTT
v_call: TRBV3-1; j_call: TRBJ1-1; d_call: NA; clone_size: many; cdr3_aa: CASSLQGRGDTEAFF; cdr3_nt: TGTGCCAGCAGCCTTCAGGGAAGGGGAGACACTGAAGCTTTCTTT
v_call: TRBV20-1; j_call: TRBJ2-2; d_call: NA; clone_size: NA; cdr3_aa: CSARKTGQSNTGELFF; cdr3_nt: TGCAGTGCCAGAAAGACAGGCCAGTCGAACACCGGGGAGCTGTTTTTT
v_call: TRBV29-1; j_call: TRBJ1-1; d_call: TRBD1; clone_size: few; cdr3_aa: CSVNGQGGTEAFF; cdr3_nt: TGCAGCGTTAACGGACAGGGCGGCACTGAAGCTTTCTTT
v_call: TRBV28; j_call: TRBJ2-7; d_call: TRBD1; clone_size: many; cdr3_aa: CASSLVPGQGLSSYEQYF; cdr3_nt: TGTGCCAGCAGTTTAGTCCCGGGACAGGGGCTTAGCTCCTACGAGCAGTACTTC
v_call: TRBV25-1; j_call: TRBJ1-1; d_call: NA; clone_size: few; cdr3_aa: CASSATPGGNTEAFF; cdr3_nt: TGTGCCAGCAGCGCGACGCCCGGCGGAAACACTGAAGCTTTCTTT
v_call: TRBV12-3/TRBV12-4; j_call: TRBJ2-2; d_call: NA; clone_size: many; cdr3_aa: CASSRGQLDTGELFF; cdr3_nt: TGTGCCAGCAGCCGCGGACAGCTGGACACCGGGGAGCTGTTTTTT
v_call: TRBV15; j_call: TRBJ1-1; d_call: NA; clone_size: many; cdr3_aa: CATRQPNTEAFF; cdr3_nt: TGTGCCACCAGGCAGCCGAACACTGAAGCTTTCTTT
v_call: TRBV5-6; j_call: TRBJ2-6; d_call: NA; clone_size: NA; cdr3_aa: CASAQGGSSGANVLTF; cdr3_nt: TGTGCCAGCGCCCAAGGAGGGTCCTCTGGGGCCAACGTCCTGACTTTC
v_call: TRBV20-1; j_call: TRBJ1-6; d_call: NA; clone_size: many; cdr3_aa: CSARDETVSPLHF; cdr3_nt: TGCAGTGCTAGAGATGAGACAGTTTCACCCCTCCACTTT
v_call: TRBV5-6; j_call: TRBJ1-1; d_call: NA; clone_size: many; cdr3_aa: CASSLNYRSVSEGAFF; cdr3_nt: TGTGCCAGCAGCTTGAATTATCGTTCGGTTTCGGAGGGAGCTTTCTTT
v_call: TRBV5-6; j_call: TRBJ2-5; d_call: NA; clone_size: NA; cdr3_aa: CASSLTRPKETQYF; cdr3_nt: TGTGCCAGCAGCTTAACCAGACCGAAAGAGACCCAGTACTTC
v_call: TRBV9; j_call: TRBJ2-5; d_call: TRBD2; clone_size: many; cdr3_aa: CASKATSGPQETQYF; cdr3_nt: TGTGCCAGCAAAGCGACTAGCGGTCCCCAAGAGACCCAGTACTTC
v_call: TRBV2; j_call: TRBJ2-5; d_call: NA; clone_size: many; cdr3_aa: CASSAEGGETQYF; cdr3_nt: TGTGCCAGCAGTGCCGAGGGGGGTGAGACCCAGTACTTC
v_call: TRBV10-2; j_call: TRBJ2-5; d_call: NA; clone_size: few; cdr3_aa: CASSEGMGESRETQYF; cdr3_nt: TGCGCCAGCAGTGAGGGGATGGGGGAGTCACGAGAGACCCAGTACTTC
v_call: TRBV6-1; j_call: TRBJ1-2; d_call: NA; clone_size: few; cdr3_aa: CASSAGTPFGYTF; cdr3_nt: TGTGCCAGCAGTGCCGGGACACCGTTTGGCTACACCTTC
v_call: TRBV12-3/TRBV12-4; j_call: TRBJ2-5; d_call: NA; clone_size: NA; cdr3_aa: CATHQGHDVGTQYF; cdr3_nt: TGTGCCACCCATCAAGGACACGACGTCGGGACCCAGTACTTC
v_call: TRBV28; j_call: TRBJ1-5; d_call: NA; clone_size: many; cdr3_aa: CASTHSGRQVQPQHF; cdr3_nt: TGTGCCAGCACCCACTCTGGCAGGCAAGTTCAGCCCCAGCATTTT
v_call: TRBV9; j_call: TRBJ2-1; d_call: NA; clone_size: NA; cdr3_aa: CASSGASEVNNEQFF; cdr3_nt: TGTGCCAGCAGCGGGGCTAGCGAGGTGAACAATGAGCAGTTCTTC
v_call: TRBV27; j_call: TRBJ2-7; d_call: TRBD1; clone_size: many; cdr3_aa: CASSARQGLSEQYF; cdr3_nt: TGTGCCAGCAGTGCAAGACAGGGCTTATCCGAGCAGTACTTC
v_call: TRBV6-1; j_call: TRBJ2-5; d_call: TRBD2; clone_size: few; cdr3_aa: CASKGLAGVGTQYF; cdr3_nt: TGTGCCAGCAAGGGACTAGCGGGAGTTGGGACCCAGTACTTC
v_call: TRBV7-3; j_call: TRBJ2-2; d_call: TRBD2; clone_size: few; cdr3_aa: CASSLNSDSGTSGELFF; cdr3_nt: TGTGCCAGCAGCTTAAATAGTGATAGCGGGACATCCGGGGAGCTGTTTTTT
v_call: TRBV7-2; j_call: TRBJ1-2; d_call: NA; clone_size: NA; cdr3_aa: CASSLAGGGNYGYTF; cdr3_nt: TGTGCCAGCAGCTTAGCGGGGGGGGGCAACTATGGCTACACCTTC
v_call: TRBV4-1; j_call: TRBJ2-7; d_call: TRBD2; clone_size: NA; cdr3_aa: CASSQPRLAWGGSDTYEQYF; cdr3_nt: TGCGCCAGCAGCCAACCCCGATTGGCTTGGGGCGGGAGTGATACCTACGAGCAGTACTTC
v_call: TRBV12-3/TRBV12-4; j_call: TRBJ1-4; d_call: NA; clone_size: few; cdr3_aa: CASNPAFIGGATNEKLFF; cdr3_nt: TGTGCCAGCAATCCAGCCTTTATAGGGGGTGCAACTAATGAAAAACTGTTTTTT
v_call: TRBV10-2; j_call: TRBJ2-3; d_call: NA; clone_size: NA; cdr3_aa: CASSDMTDTQYF; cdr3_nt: TGCGCCAGCAGTGATATGACAGATACGCAGTATTTT
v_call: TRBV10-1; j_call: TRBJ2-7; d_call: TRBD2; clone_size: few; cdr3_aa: CASSESAGVYEQYF; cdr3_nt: TGCGCCAGCAGTGAATCAGCGGGAGTCTACGAGCAGTACTTC